Listed here are 21 T cell receptor beta chains from one sample, sequenced in a study of Ad26.COV2.S vaccination and SARS-CoV-2 variants. Produced via immunoSEQ multiplex PCR; TCRdb's table is partial and in-frame only. Of some 320,000 clones in the sample, around four fifths are singletons; the top ten hold 2% to 2.5%. Treatment in this sample: 15 to 20 received Ad26.COV2.S at low or high dose, single or two shots; about 5 received placebo; per-sample allocation not given. All samples were drawn on day 63, counting from the first vaccine or placebo injection. This specimen consisted of peripheral blood, obtained in a trial of Ad26.COV2.S vaccine versus placebo. The receptor set was obtained from a person aged 18-65 years who received the Ad26.COV2.S COVID-19 vaccine or a placebo.

Only a few counts were recorded for this clone. The genes are TRBV13 and TRBJ1-4; D is undetermined. Trimming took 6 bases from V and 6 from J, leaving 20 bases between them. This CDR3 has 16 amino acids. CDR1 is PRHDT and CDR2 is FYEKMQ in the germline V gene (reference sequence). This chain's CDR3 is CASRYRGWFGDEKLFF. CDR3 sequence (DNA): TGTGCCAGCAGATACCGCGGGTGGTTTGGTGATGAAAAACTGTTTTTT.

The chain combines TRBV12-2 with TRBJ1-1. TRBV12-2 is shown as a pseudogene. The CDR3 is made up of 15 amino acids. As DNA, the CDR3 is TGTGCAAGTCGCTTAGAGGGACGGCAGAACACTGAAGCTTTCTTT. This sequence encodes CASRLEGRQNTEAFF.

The V gene is TRBV30, the J gene TRBJ2-7; no clear D. V was cut by 0 bases and J by 3 bases, with 9 bases left in between. Per the germline V gene, CDR1 is GTSNPN and CDR2 is SVGIG (reference sequence). The CDR3 is made up of 13 amino acids. The CDR3 loop reads CAWSVPDSYEQYF. The DNA of the CDR3 is TGTGCCTGGAGTGTACCGGATAGCTACGAGCAGTACTTC.

The rearrangement uses TRBV10-3 and TRBJ1-1; D possibly corresponds to TRBD1 (5 bases). The V and J ends lost 0 bases and 3 bases respectively, with 11 bases between them. Germline values: CDR1 ENHRY, CDR2 SYGVKD. This CDR3 region has 15 residues. The CDR3 protein is CAISESWGGDTEAFF. Written as DNA, the CDR3 is TGTGCCATCAGTGAGTCCTGGGGGGGGGACACTGAAGCTTTCTTT.

V and J are TRBV24-1 and TRBJ2-7; D might be TRBD2 (6 bases). CDR3 length: 14 amino acids. CDR1 is KGHDR, CDR2 SFDVKD, per germline. V was cut by 0 bases and J by 6 bases, with 11 bases left in between. DNA for the CDR3: TGTGCCACCAGTGATTTGGAGGGAGCGGGCGAGCAGTACTTC. Residues: CATSDLEGAGEQYF.

The chain links TRBV19 to TRBJ2-2, with D hard to call. The ends were cut back, 10 bases at V and 7 bases at J, with 16 bases in the middle. Germline V gives CDR1 LNHDA, CDR2 SQIVND (reference sequence). This CDR3 has 13 residues. In nucleotides, the CDR3 is TGTGCCACCAATTTCGTGGAAGGCGGGGAGCTGTTTTTT. Amino acids: CATNFVEGGELFF.

This chain uses TRBV28 with TRBJ1-1, with D perhaps TRBD1 (6 bases). This CDR3 is built from 15 residues. The ends were cut back, 5 bases at V and 7 bases at J, with 20 bases in the middle. Germline CDR1 reads MDHEN; CDR2 reads SYDVKM. CDR3 loop: CASSPTLGAGVEAFF. Written as DNA, the CDR3 is TGTGCCAGCAGTCCAACTCTCGGGGCAGGGGTTGAAGCTTTCTTT.

V and J are TRBV5-4 and TRBJ2-7, with TRBD2 as a possible D gene (7 bases). CDR3 length equals 14 residues. The V end lost 2 bases, the J end lost 3 bases, and 12 bases lay between the germline ends. The V gene's germline CDR1 is SGHNT and CDR2 YYREEE (reference sequence). The CDR3, as DNA: TGTGCCAGCAGCTTTGGGGGGGCCTACTACGAGCAGTACTTC. Translating it yields CASSFGGAYYEQYF.

The rearrangement joins TRBV29-1 to TRBJ1-2; D not resolved. From germline, CDR1 is SQVTM and CDR2 ANQGSEA. Deletions cut 5 bases from V and 4 bases from J, with 8 bases between. This CDR3 comprises 11 residues. CDR3 in amino acids: CSVLSSYGYTF. The CDR3 nucleotides are TGCAGCGTTTTGTCCAGCTATGGCTACACCTTC.

This chain uses TRBV27 with TRBJ1-1; 8 positions agree with TRBD1. The CDR3 has 16 residues. CDR1 is MNHEY, CDR2 SMNVEV, per germline (reference sequence). Losses at the gene ends were 6 bases for V and 4 bases for J; bases not matched to a gene: 13. The CDR3 coding sequence is TGTGCCAGCAGACCCCGGGACAGGCTCACGGTCACTGAAGCTTTCTTT. Translated, it gives CASRPRDRLTVTEAFF.

The chain has TRBV28 and TRBJ2-7; maybe TRBD2 (5 bases). Germline V gene data show CDR1 as MDHEN and CDR2 as SYDVKM. The CDR3 sequence is 12 residues long. V dropped 3 bases and J dropped 4 bases, with 7 bases sitting between them. CDR3 in amino acids: CASSLGSYEQYF. The CDR3 region has the DNA TGTGCCAGCAGTTTGGGGAGTTACGAGCAGTACTTC. The full variable domain, in which reference TRBV28 and TRBJ2-7 provide the parts outside the CDR3, is DVKVTQSSRYLVKRTGEKVFLECVQDMDHENMFWYRQDPGLGLRLIYFSYDVKMKEKGDIPEGYSVSREKKERFSLILESASTNQTSMYLCASSLGSYEQYFGPGTRLTVT.

V is TRBV5-1 and J is TRBJ2-2; unclear D gene. Germline lookup yields CDR1 SGHRS and CDR2 YFSETQ. The CDR3 length is 17 residues. The V end was cut by 0 bases, the J end by 4 bases, with 16 bases between. This CDR3 is CASSLAGFADITGELFF. Here the CDR3 DNA reads TGCGCCAGCAGCTTGGCCGGGTTTGCTGATATCACCGGGGAGCTGTTTTTT.

The chain joins TRBV6-5 to TRBJ2-3; D ambiguous. Trimming stripped 4 bases from V and 2 bases from J, with 4 bases between. This CDR3 has 12 residues. Germline V gives CDR1 MNHEY, CDR2 SVGAGI. CDR3 region: CASSSLTDTQYF. Here the CDR3 DNA reads TGTGCCAGCAGTTCCCTCACAGATACGCAGTATTTT.

The chain carries TRBV3-1 (or the pseudogene TRBV3-2) and TRBJ2-1; 13 nucleotides agree with TRBD2. After removal of 5 bases from V and 5 bases from J, the junction contained 3 bases not matched to a gene. From germline, CDR1 is LGHDT and CDR2 YNNKEL (reference sequence). CDR3 size: 15 residues. CDR3 in amino acids: CASSTGTSGNNEQFF. The CDR3 DNA sequence: TGTGCCAGCAGCACCGGGACTAGCGGGAACAATGAGCAGTTCTTC.

The rearrangement uses TRBV11-2 and TRBJ2-7; D is unclear. Germline V lookup: CDR1 SGHAT, CDR2 FQNNGV. Trimming removed 4 bases from V and 0 bases from J, with 13 bases in between. The CDR3 has 15 amino acids. The CDR3 loop reads CASSSRHQSSYEQYF. In DNA, the CDR3 is TGTGCCAGCAGCTCTCGACACCAGAGCTCCTACGAGCAGTACTTC.

The gene calls are TRBV27 and TRBJ1-5; D is possibly TRBD1 (5 bases). The length of the CDR3 is 16 residues. Trimming left V 6 bases short and J 0 bases short, with 15 bases between. Germline CDR1 reads MNHEY; CDR2 reads SMNVEV (reference sequence). Here the CDR3 reads CASRTFQGSSNQPQHF. DNA for the CDR3: TGTGCCAGCAGAACGTTTCAGGGATCTAGCAATCAGCCCCAGCATTTT.

This sequence joins TRBV24-1 and TRBJ2-5, with TRBD1 matching 10 bases. This CDR3 has 16 amino acids. CDR1 and CDR2 (germline): KGHDR, SFDVKD. J gave up 7 bases and V 2 bases, and 9 bases lay outside the gene matches. Here the CDR3 DNA reads TGTGCCACCAGTGATTCCGGGACAGGGGACGTCGCGACCCAGTACTTC. The encoded protein is CATSDSGTGDVATQYF.

This clone was recorded at least ten times. The chain is built from TRBV6-4 and TRBJ2-1, with D perhaps TRBD2 (6 bases). Per the germline V gene, CDR1 is MRHNA and CDR2 is SNTAGT. V gave up 3 bases and J gave up 1 base, with 10 bases separating them. The CDR3 sequence is 15 residues long. In DNA form, the CDR3 reads TGTGCCAGCAGTGAGGAGGCGGGGTCCTACAATGAGCAGTTCTTC. It codes for CASSEEAGSYNEQFF.

The chain recombines TRBV27 with TRBJ2-7; D is uncertain. Trimming took 6 bases from V and 6 from J, leaving 18 bases between them. The CDR3 loop spans 14 amino acids. The germline V gene encodes CDR1 MNHEY and CDR2 SMNVEV (reference sequence). Here the CDR3 DNA reads TGTGCCAGCAGGGGAAGAGGAAGAACGAGCGAGCAGTACTTC. As protein: CASRGRGRTSEQYF.

Only a few counts were recorded for this clone. This chain links TRBV30 with TRBJ1-2; the D gene is possibly TRBD1 (5 bases). Trimming cost V 0 bases and J 5 bases, with 16 bases left between them. The CDR3 sequence is 15 residues long. CDR1 and CDR2 (germline): GTSNPN, SVGIG (reference sequence). The CDR3: CAWSVWGRTRYGYTF. The CDR3 bases are TGTGCCTGGAGTGTATGGGGGAGGACTAGATATGGCTACACCTTC. The complete variable domain, with remaining parts taken from reference TRBV30 and TRBJ1-2, reads SQTIHQWPATLVQPVGSPLSLECTVEGTSNPNLYWYRQAAGRGLQLLFYSVGIGQISSEVPQNLSASRPQDRQFILSSKKLLLSDSGFYLCAWSVWGRTRYGYTFGSGTRLTVV.

V gene TRBV19 combines with J gene TRBJ2-7, with 7 positions matching TRBD1. Germline V lookup: CDR1 LNHDA, CDR2 SQIVND (reference sequence). J was trimmed by 5 bases and V by 10 bases; bases with no gene match: 20. The CDR3 has 16 residues. CDR3 DNA: TGTGCCACTCTGAGAGAGGGGGCGTTTAGTCTCGACGAGCAGTACTTC. It is translated as CATLREGAFSLDEQYF.